This entry features one T cell receptor beta chain sequence. Its antigen is unknown. Germline values: CDR1 MNHEY, CDR2 SVGAGI. The V end lost 0 bases, the J end lost 0 bases, and 12 bases lay between the germline ends. This CDR3 is built from 17 residues. Each CDR3 protein gets one entry after TCRdb re-called the reads with MiXCR. The table lists about 920,000 distinct CDR3 sequences, roughly 30% of them singletons. The data are from a study of T cell repertoires in cytomegalovirus infection. This TCR was sampled from a human donor in good health (CMV status not recorded). Some clones in this sample may be carry-over from other donors' samples. This specimen was cultured CD8+ T cells from PBMCs, taken from culture after CMV antigen stimulation. This sequence joins TRBV6-5 and TRBJ2-1; D unresolved. This chain's CDR3 is CASSYSGSPHSYNEQFF. DNA for the CDR3: TGTGCCAGCAGTTACTCGGGCAGTCCGCACTCCTACAATGAGCAGTTCTTC.